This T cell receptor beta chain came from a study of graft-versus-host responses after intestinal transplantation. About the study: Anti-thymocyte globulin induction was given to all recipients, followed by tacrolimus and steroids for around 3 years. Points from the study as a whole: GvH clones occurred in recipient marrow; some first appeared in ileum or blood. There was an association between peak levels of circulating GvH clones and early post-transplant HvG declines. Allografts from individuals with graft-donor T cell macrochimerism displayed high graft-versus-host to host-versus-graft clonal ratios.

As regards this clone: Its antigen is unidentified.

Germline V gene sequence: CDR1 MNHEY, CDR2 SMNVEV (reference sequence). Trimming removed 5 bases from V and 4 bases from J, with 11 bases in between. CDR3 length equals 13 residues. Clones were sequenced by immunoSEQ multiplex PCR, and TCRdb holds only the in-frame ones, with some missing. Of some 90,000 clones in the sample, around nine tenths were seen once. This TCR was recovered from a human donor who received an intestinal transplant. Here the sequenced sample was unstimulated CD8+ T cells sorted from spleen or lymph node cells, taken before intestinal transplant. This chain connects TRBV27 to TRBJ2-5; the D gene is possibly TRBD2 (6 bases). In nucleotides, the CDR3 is TGTGCCAGCAGTCTAGCGATTGGAGAGACCCAGTACTTC. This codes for CASSLAIGETQYF.